The present T cell receptor (beta chain) was sequenced within a study of blood T cells in healthy people across ages. Points on this clonotype: Its antigen is still unknown.

CDR3 length: 15 residues. The germline gives CDR1 SGHRS, CDR2 YFSETQ. Trimming removed 0 bases from V and 2 bases from J, with 11 bases in between. Alongside a J-beta primer mix, a sample-barcoded 5' primer served in a second PCR lasting about 6 to 11 cycles. MiXCR was run by TCRdb on the 5' RACE reads, yielding one entry per CDR3 protein. The top ten clones hold 10% to 15% of a sample with some 900,000 distinct CDR3 sequences, under 50% of them seen once. Findings of the study overall: Diversity estimates drawn from one million T cells were deemed underestimates. Long-lived donors had more naive CD4+ cells and higher diversity than aged donors. Age brought a roughly linear fall in TCR beta diversity measured per million T cells.

The TCR originated in a man aged 25 to 45 in good health. The source material was blood. The genes are TRBV5-1 and TRBJ2-5; unclear D gene. The CDR3 reads CASSLEVGLQETQYF. CDR3 nucleotides: TGCGCCAGCAGCTTGGAGGTGGGGTTGCAAGAGACCCAGTACTTC.